This T cell receptor beta chain was sequenced in a study of T-cell reconstitution after alpha-beta-depleted transplantation in children. Preparation of the TCRbeta library involved a method that used unique molecular identifiers. TCRdb analysed the PCR reads with MiXCR anew, one entry per CDR3 protein. The table records about 260,000 distinct CDR3 sequences, around a tenth of them present only once. Broader study findings: TCRbeta diversity was high at day 60 in some patients (a result of surviving recipient T cells and thymic progenitors). Newly made T cells mostly supplied T-cell counts and diversity one year after transplant. Where alpha-beta T cells came from about two months after transplant was reportedly several hundred expanded graft clones.

V was trimmed by 6 bases and J by 6 bases, leaving 17 bases between them. CDR3 length equals 15 residues. This clonotype was seen repeatedly, ten times or more. The antigen remains unidentified. The rearrangement uses TRBV12-3 or TRBV12-4 and TRBJ2-2; weak D call: TRBD2 (5 bases). The TCR was taken from a male patient between 2 and 9 years old who had a stem cell transplant for chronic granulomatous disease, so the T cells may come from the graft donor. The sequencing here drew on peripheral blood, taken 180 days after TCRalphabeta/CD19-depleted stem cell transplant. The CDR3 nucleotides are TGTGCCAGCAGCCGGACTTCTCGTCTTTCCGGGGAGCTGTTTTTT. Amino acids: CASSRTSRLSGELFF.